The next 7 T cell receptor beta chains were all read from a single sample in a study of T cell responses to AZD1222 COVID-19 vaccine. Clones were read by immunoSEQ multiplex PCR, and TCRdb kept only the in-frame ones, dropping some. There are tens of thousands of clones in the sample; approximately 88% occur only once, and 15% to 20% lies in the top ten. The specimen was peripheral blood, collected 28 days after the second AZD1222 dose. All receptors derive from an adult who received the AZD1222 COVID-19 vaccine.

The V gene is TRBV3-1 (or the pseudogene TRBV3-2), the J gene TRBJ2-7; 8 bases line up with TRBD2. Per the germline V gene, CDR1 is LGHDT and CDR2 is YNNKEL (reference sequence). This CDR3 has 14 residues. With 0 bases clipped from V and 4 bases from J, the junction kept 2 bases outside the gene matches. CDR3 nucleotide sequence: TGTGCCAGCAGCCAAGAAGCGGGGGTATACGAGCAGTACTTC. It translates to CASSQEAGVYEQYF.

This clone was counted a few times. CDR3 in amino acids: CATSRVTGPGDTEAFF. CDR3 bases: TGTGCCACCAGCAGAGTGACAGGACCTGGGGACACTGAAGCTTTCTTT. The chain uses TRBV15 and TRBJ1-1, with D possibly being TRBD1 (6 bases). The CDR3 is 16 residues long. Between the trimmed V and J ends, which lost 1 base and 3 bases, there was a span of 15 bases. The germline V gene has CDR1 LNHNV and CDR2 YYDKDF (reference sequence).

The rearrangement uses TRBV2 and TRBJ2-2; the D gene is possibly TRBD1 (5 bases). From germline, CDR1 is SNHLY and CDR2 FYNNEI. V was trimmed by 6 bases and J by 1 base, leaving 18 bases between them. The CDR3 contains 17 residues. The CDR3: CASSYASQGLNTGELFF. For the CDR3, the DNA is TGTGCCAGCAGCTATGCATCCCAGGGCCTGAACACCGGGGAGCTGTTTTTT.

This chain uses TRBV28 with TRBJ1-1, with 7 bases aligning to TRBD1. With V trimmed by 1 base and J by 2 bases, 4 bases remained unmatched. This CDR3 comprises 15 residues. Germline V gene lookup returns CDR1 MDHEN and CDR2 SYDVKM. The CDR3 DNA is TGTGCCAGCAGTTTATACGGGACAGCTAACACTGAAGCTTTCTTT. Translating gives CASSLYGTANTEAFF.

V is TRBV9 and J is TRBJ1-1; D gene unclear. V was clipped by 2 bases and J by 5 bases, with 10 bases between them. The CDR3 is 13 amino acids. Germline V gene data show CDR1 as SGDLS and CDR2 as YYNGEE. CDR3: CASSVGQRTEAFF. DNA for the CDR3: TGTGCCAGCAGCGTGGGCCAGAGGACTGAAGCTTTCTTT.

The chain is built from TRBV27 and TRBJ2-1, with 13 positions matching TRBD2. Germline lookup yields CDR1 MNHEY and CDR2 SMNVEV (reference sequence). CDR3 length: 18 residues. Trimming took 3 bases from V and 0 from J; bases not matched to a gene: 5. The CDR3: CASSFGTSGVFSYNEQFF. The CDR3 DNA is TGTGCCAGCAGTTTTGGGACTAGCGGGGTTTTCTCCTACAATGAGCAGTTCTTC.

This clone was recorded once. The chain's CDR3 is CASSPKGANTEAFF. CDR3 sequence (DNA): TGTGCCAGCAGCCCGAAAGGAGCGAACACTGAAGCTTTCTTT. V usage is TRBV3-1 (or the pseudogene TRBV3-2) and J usage is TRBJ1-1, with unresolved D. CDR1 and CDR2 (germline): LGHDT, YNNKEL (reference sequence). V lost 4 bases to trimming and J lost 1 base, with 10 bases between them. CDR3 length: 14 amino acids.